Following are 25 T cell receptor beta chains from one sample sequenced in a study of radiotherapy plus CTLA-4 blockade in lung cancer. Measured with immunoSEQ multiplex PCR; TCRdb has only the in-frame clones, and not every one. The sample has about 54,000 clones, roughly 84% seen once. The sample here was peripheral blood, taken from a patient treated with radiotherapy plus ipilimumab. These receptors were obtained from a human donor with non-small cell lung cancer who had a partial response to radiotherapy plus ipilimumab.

The DNA for the CDR3 is TGTGCCAGCAGCCGACACCCCCAGGGCCACCTCGAGCAGTACTTC. Translating it yields CASSRHPQGHLEQYF. The rearrangement links TRBV9 to TRBJ2-7; a possible D gene is TRBD1 (5 bases). With 4 bases removed from V and 6 bases from J, the gap between germline ends came to 20 bases. Germline values: CDR1 SGDLS, CDR2 YYNGEE. The CDR3 covers 15 residues. The full variable domain, in which reference TRBV9 and TRBJ2-7 provide the parts outside the CDR3, is DSGVTQTPKHLITATGQRVTLRCSPRSGDLSVYWYQQSLDQGLQFLIQYYNGEERAKGNILERFSAQQFPDLHSELNLSSLELGDSALYFCASSRHPQGHLEQYFGPGTRLTVT.

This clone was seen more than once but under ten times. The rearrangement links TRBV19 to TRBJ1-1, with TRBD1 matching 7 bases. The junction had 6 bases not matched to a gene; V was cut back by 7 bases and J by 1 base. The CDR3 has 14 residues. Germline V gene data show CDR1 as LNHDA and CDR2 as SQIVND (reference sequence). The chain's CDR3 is CASKPQGRNTEAFF. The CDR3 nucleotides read TGTGCCAGTAAGCCACAGGGGAGGAACACTGAAGCTTTCTTT. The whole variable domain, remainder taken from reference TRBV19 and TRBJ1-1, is DGGITQSPKYLFRKEGQNVTLSCEQNLNHDAMYWYRQDPGQGLRLIYYSQIVNDFQKGDIAEGYSVSREKKESFPLTVTSAQKNPTAFYLCASKPQGRNTEAFFGQGTRLTVV.

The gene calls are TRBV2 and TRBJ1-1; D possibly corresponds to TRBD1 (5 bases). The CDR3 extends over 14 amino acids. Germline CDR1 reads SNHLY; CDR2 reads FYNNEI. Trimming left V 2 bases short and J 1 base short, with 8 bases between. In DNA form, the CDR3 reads TGTGCCAGCAGTGAAACAGGTCCGAACACTGAAGCTTTCTTT. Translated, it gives CASSETGPNTEAFF. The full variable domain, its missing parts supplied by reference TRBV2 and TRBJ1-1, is EPEVTQTPSHQVTQMGQEVILRCVPISNHLYFYWYRQILGQKVEFLVSFYNNEISEKSEIFDDQFSVERPDGSNFTLKIRSTKLEDSAMYFCASSETGPNTEAFFGQGTRLTVV.

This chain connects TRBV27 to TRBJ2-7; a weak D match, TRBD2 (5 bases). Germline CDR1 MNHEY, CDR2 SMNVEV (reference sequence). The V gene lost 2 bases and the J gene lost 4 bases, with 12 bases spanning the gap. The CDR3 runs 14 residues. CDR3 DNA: TGTGCCAGCAGTTTACAACTAGAAGGGTACGAGCAGTACTTC. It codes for CASSLQLEGYEQYF.

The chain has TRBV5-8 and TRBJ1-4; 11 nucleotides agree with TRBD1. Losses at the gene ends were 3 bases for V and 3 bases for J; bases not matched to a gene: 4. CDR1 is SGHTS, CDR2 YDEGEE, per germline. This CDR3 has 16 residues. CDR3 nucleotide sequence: TGTGCCAGCAGCTACGGACAGGGGGCTTCTAATGAAAAACTGTTTTTT. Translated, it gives CASSYGQGASNEKLFF.

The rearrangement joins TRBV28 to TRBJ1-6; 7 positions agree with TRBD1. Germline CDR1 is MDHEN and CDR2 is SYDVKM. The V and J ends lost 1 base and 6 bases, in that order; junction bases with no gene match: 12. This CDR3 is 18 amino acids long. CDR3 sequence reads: CASSLYPLTGNLNSPLHF. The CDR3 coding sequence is TGTGCCAGCAGTTTATATCCTTTGACAGGGAACCTTAATTCACCCCTCCACTTT. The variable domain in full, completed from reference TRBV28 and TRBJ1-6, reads DVKVTQSSRYLVKRTGEKVFLECVQDMDHENMFWYRQDPGLGLRLIYFSYDVKMKEKGDIPEGYSVSREKKERFSLILESASTNQTSMYLCASSLYPLTGNLNSPLHFGNGTRLTVT.

For the CDR3, the DNA is TGTGCCAGCAGCTCACTAGCGGGGGACGCCTACGAGCAGTACTTC. Its translation: CASSSLAGDAYEQYF. The gene calls are TRBV11-2 and TRBJ2-7; 11 bases line up with TRBD2. V lost 4 bases to trimming and J lost 2 bases; unmatched junction nucleotides: 4. The germline CDR1 and CDR2 sequences are SGHAT and FQNNGV. The length of the CDR3 is 15 residues.

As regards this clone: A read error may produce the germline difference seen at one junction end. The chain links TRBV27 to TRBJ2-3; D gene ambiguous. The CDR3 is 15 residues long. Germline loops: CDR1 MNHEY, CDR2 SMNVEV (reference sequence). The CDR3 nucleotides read TGTGCCAGCAGGTTATTGACAACTAGCACAGATACGCAGTATTTT. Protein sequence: CASRLLTTSTDTQYF.

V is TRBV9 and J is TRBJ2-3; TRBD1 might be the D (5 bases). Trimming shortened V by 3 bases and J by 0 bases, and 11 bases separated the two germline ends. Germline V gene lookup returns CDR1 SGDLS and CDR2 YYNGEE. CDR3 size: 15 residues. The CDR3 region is CASSDRTTSTDTQYF. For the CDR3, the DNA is TGTGCCAGCAGCGATCGGACAACTAGCACAGATACGCAGTATTTT. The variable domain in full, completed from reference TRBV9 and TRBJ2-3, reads DSGVTQTPKHLITATGQRVTLRCSPRSGDLSVYWYQQSLDQGLQFLIQYYNGEERAKGNILERFSAQQFPDLHSELNLSSLELGDSALYFCASSDRTTSTDTQYFGPGTRLTVL.

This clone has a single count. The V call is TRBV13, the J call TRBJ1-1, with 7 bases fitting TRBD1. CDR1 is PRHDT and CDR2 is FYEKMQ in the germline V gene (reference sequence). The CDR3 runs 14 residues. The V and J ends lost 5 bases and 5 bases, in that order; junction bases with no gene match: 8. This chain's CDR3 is CASSVRDRWTEAFF. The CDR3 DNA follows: TGTGCCAGCAGCGTCCGGGACAGATGGACTGAAGCTTTCTTT.

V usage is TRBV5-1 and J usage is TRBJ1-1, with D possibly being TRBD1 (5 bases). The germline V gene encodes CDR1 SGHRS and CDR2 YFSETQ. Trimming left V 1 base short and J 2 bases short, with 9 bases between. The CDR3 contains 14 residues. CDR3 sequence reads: CASSLSRANTEAFF. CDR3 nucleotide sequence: TGCGCCAGCAGCTTGTCCAGGGCTAACACTGAAGCTTTCTTT.

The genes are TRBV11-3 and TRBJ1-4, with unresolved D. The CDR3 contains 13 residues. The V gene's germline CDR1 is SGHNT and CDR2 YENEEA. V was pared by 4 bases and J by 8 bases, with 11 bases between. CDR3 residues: CASSSGPGEKLFF. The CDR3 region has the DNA TGTGCCAGCAGCTCAGGACCGGGGGAAAAACTGTTTTTT.

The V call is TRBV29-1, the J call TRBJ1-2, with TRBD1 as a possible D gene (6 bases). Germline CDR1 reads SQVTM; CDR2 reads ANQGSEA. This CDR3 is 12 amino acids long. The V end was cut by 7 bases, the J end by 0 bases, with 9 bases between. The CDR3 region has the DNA TGCAGCGCCCAGGGGACTAACTATGGCTACACCTTC. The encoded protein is CSAQGTNYGYTF.

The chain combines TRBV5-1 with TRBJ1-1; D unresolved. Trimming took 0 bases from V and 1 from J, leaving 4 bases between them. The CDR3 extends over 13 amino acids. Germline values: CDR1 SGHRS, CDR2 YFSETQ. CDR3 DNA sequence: TGCGCCAGCAGCTTGGCGGGGAACACTGAAGCTTTCTTT. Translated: CASSLAGNTEAFF.

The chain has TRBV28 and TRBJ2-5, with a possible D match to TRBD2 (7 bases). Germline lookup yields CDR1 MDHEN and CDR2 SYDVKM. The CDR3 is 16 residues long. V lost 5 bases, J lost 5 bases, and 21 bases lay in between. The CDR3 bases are TGTGCCAGCAGTCCTTTGGGTACGGGGGGCCGGGAGACCCAGTACTTC. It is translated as CASSPLGTGGRETQYF.

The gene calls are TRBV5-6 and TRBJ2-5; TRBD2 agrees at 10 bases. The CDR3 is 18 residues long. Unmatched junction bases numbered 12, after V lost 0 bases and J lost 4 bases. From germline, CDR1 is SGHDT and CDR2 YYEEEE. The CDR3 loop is CASSLGIILRTSGETQYF. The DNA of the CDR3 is TGTGCCAGCAGCTTGGGAATTATCTTGCGGACTAGCGGAGAGACCCAGTACTTC.

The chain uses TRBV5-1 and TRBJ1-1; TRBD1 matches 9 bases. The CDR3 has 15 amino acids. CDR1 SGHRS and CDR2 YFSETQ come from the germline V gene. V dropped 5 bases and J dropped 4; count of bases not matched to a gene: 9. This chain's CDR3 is CASSSNRGPGTEAFF. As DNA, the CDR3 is TGCGCCAGCAGTTCTAACAGGGGGCCGGGCACTGAAGCTTTCTTT. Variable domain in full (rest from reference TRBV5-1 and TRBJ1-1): KAGVTQTPRYLIKTRGQQVTLSCSPISGHRSVSWYQQTPGQGLQFLFEYFSETQRNKGNFPGRFSGRQFSNSRSEMNVSTLELGDSALYLCASSSNRGPGTEAFFGQGTRLTVV.

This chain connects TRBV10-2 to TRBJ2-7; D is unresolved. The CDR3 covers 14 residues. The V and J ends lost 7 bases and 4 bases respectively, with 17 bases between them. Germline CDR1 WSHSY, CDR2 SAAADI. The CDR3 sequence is CASTPGAFGYEQYF. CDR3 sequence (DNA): TGCGCCAGCACGCCTGGAGCTTTTGGGTACGAGCAGTACTTC.

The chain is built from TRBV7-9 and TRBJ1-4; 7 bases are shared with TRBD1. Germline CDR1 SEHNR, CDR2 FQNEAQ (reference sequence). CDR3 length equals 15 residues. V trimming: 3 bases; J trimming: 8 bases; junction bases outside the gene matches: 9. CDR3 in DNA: TGTGCCAGCAGCTTTAAACAGGGGAGTGGGGAAAAACTGTTTTTT. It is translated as CASSFKQGSGEKLFF.

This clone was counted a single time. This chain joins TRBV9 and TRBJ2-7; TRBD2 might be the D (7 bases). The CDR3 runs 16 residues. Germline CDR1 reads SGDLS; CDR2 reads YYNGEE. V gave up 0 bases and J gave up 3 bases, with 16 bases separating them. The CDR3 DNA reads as TGTGCCAGCAGCGTAGCTGACGGGGGGCCTTTCTACGAGCAGTACTTC. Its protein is CASSVADGGPFYEQYF.

As DNA, the CDR3 is TGTGCCAGCAGCTTGGCCATAGACACTGAAGCTTTCTTT. Amino acids: CASSLAIDTEAFF. The rearrangement links TRBV5-6 to TRBJ1-1; D unclear. V lost 0 bases and J 3 bases, leaving 6 bases between the germline ends. The length of the CDR3 is 13 residues. Per the germline V gene, CDR1 is SGHDT and CDR2 is YYEEEE.

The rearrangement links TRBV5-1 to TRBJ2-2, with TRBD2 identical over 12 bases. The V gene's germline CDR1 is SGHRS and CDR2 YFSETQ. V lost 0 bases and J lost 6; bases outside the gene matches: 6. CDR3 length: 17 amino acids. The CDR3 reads CASSLASGGAYSGELFF. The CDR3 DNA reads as TGCGCCAGCAGCTTGGCTAGCGGGGGGGCCTATTCCGGGGAGCTGTTTTTT.

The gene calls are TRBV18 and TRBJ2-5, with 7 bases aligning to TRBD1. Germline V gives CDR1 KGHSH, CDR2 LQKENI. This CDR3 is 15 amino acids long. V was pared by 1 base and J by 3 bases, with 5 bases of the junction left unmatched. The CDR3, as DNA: TGTGCCAGCTCACCACGGACGGGACAGAAAGAGACCCAGTACTTC. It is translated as CASSPRTGQKETQYF.

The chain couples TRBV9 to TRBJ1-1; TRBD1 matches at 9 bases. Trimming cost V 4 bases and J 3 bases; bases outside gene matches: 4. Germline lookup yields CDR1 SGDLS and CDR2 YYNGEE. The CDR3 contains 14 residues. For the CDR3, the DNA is TGTGCCAGCAGCAAGGGACAGGGCTACACTGAAGCTTTCTTT. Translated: CASSKGQGYTEAFF.

CDR3 bases: TGTGCCACCAGCAGAGTTAGAGGAACAGGATGGGAGACCCAGTACTTC. It encodes CATSRVRGTGWETQYF. The J gene is TRBJ2-5, the V gene TRBV15; possibly TRBD1 for D (5 bases). The V gene's germline CDR1 is LNHNV and CDR2 YYDKDF (reference sequence). This CDR3 comprises 16 residues. Trimming removed 1 base from V and 5 bases from J, with 17 bases in between.